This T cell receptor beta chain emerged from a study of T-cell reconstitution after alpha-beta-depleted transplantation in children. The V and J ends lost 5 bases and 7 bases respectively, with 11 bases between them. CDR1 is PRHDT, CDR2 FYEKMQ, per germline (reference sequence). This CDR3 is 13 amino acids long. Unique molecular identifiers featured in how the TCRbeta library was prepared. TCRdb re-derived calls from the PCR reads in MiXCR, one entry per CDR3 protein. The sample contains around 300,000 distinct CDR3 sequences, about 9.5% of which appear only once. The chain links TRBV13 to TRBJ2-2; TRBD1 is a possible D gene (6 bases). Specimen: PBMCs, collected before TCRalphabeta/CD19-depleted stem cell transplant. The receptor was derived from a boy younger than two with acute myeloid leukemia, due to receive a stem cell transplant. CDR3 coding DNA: TGTGCCAGCAGCAGCAGGGGTGGCGGGGAGCTGTTTTTT. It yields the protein CASSSRGGGELFF. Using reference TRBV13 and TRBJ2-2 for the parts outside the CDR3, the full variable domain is AAGVIQSPRHLIKEKRETATLKCYPIPRHDTVYWYQQGPGQDPQFLISFYEKMQSDKGSIPDRFSAQQFSDYHSELNMSSLELGDSALYFCASSSRGGGELFFGEGSRLTVL.